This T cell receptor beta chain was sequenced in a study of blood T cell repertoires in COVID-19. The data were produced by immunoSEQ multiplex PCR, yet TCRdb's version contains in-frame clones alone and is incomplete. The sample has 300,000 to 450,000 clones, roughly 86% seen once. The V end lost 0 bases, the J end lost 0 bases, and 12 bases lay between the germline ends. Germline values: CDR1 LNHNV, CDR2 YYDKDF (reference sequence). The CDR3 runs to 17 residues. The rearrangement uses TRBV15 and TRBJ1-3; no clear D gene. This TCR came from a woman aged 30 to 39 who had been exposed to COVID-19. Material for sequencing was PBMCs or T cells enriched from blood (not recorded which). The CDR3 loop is CATSRDQSRSSGNTIYF. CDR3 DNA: TGTGCCACCAGCAGAGATCAGTCCAGAAGCTCTGGAAACACCATATATTTT.